What follows describes a single TCR beta chain. This specimen belongs to a study of T cell changes during pregnancy in multiple sclerosis. Germline values: CDR1 SGHTA, CDR2 FQGTGA. After removal of 4 bases from V and 7 bases from J, the junction contained 2 bases not matched to a gene. The length of the CDR3 is 13 residues. The table came from immunoSEQ multiplex PCR; TCRdb's copy has only in-frame clones and leaves some out. The sample includes 60,000 to 70,000 clones, about 90% of them seen just once. The chain couples TRBV7-3 to TRBJ2-3; 10 nucleotides line up with TRBD1. The clonotype comes from a female donor in good health, enrolled as a control in a pregnancy study. The source material was peripheral blood, sampled in the third trimester of pregnancy. In DNA form, the CDR3 reads TGTGCCAGCAGCTCGGACAGGGGGAATACGCAGTATTTT. This sequence encodes CASSSDRGNTQYF.